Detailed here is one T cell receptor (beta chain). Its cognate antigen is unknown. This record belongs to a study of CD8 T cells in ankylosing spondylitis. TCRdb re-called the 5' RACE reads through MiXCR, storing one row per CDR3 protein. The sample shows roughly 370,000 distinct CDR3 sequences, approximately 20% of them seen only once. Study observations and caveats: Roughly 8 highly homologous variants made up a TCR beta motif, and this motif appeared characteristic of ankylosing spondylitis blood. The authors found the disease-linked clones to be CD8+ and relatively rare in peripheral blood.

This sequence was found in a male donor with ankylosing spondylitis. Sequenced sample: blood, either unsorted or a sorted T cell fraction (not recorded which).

CDR3 sequence: CASKGPGNTIYF. The CDR3 DNA sequence: TGTGCCAGCAAGGGACCTGGAAACACCATATATTTT. The chain links TRBV7-3 to TRBJ1-3, with D perhaps TRBD1 (5 bases). Trimming stripped 7 bases from V and 2 bases from J, with 6 bases between. The CDR3 spans 12 residues. CDR1 SGHTA and CDR2 FQGTGA come from the germline V gene.